This entry concerns a single TCR beta chain. Trimming took 5 bases from V and 2 from J, leaving 13 bases between them. Looked up from germline, CDR1 is SGHTA and CDR2 is FQGNSA. The CDR3 contains 15 residues. Some clones are missing from TCRdb's copy, which holds only in-frame ones; the method was immunoSEQ multiplex PCR. The table shows roughly 1 million clones, with around 76% occurring only once. Memory CD4+ cells were the fraction left after CD45RA+ naive selection. This record comes from a study of shared clonotypes between healthy human individuals. Material for sequencing was memory CD4+ T cells sorted from blood. Stated subset: CD45RA-negative fraction. This receptor was obtained from a man between 18 and 29 years old in good health. This rearrangement joins TRBV7-2 to TRBJ1-5; weak D call: TRBD1 (6 bases). CDR3 DNA: TGTGCCAGCAGCCTTTTCGAGGGGGGCAATCAGCCCCAGCATTTT. It specifies CASSLFEGGNQPQHF.